Shown below are 29 T cell receptor beta chains from a single sample sequenced in a study of CD4 T cells in relation to SARS-CoV-2 and coronaviruses. Assay: immunoSEQ multiplex PCR; the TCRdb copy retains only in-frame clones and omits some. The table includes approximately 11,000 clones, roughly 88% detected once. CD4+ T cells from unexposed donors were obtained before the COVID-19 pandemic (2011-2018). CD4+ T cells were isolated from the cells after around 11 days of culture. These receptors have no known antigen. Input material: CD4+ T cells from PBMCs, cultured in vitro. These receptors were obtained from a human donor in good health.

This chain connects TRBV6-5 to TRBJ1-2, with a weak D call TRBD1 (5 bases). The CDR3 runs 15 residues. Trimming took off 6 bases at V and 2 bases at J, with 16 bases between the two ends. CDR1 and CDR2 (germline): MNHEY, SVGAGI. The CDR3 sequence is CASSAETVGNYGYTF. CDR3 bases: TGTGCCAGCAGCGCCGAGACAGTGGGGAACTATGGCTACACCTTC.

The J gene is TRBJ2-5, the V gene TRBV4-1, with D perhaps matching TRBD1 or TRBD2 (6 bases each). Trimming removed 8 bases from V and 4 bases from J, with 23 bases in between. In germline, CDR1 is MGHRA, CDR2 YSYEKL. This CDR3 has 16 amino acids. The CDR3 DNA is TGCGCCAGCTGCAGACACATTTTCGGGGGCGTAGAGACCCAGTACTTC. Translating it yields CASCRHIFGGVETQYF.

V and J are TRBV28 and TRBJ1-3, with 7 bases that match TRBD1. The CDR3 covers 13 residues. From germline, CDR1 is MDHEN and CDR2 SYDVKM. With 5 bases clipped from V and 8 bases from J, the junction kept 6 bases outside the gene matches. In nucleotides, the CDR3 is TGTGCCAGCAGTCTTCAGGGGGGTGACACCATATATTTT. Its protein is CASSLQGGDTIYF. The whole variable domain, filled in from reference TRBV28 and TRBJ1-3, reads DVKVTQSSRYLVKRTGEKVFLECVQDMDHENMFWYRQDPGLGLRLIYFSYDVKMKEKGDIPEGYSVSREKKERFSLILESASTNQTSMYLCASSLQGGDTIYFGEGSWLTVV.

This clone appeared a few times. The gene calls are TRBV9 and TRBJ2-3; 9 bases fit TRBD2. The J segment lost 4 bases and the V segment lost 0 bases, leaving 6 bases of the junction unmatched. The length of the CDR3 is 16 residues. CDR1 and CDR2 from the germline V gene are SGDLS and YYNGEE. CDR3 bases: TGTGCCAGCAGCGTAGGCCCTAGCGGGAACGCAGATACGCAGTATTTT. Protein: CASSVGPSGNADTQYF.

This clone appeared once. The CDR3, as DNA: TGCGCCAGCAGCTTGCCCGAGCTGAACGGAAAAGGCGGCTATGGCTACACCTTC. Translating it yields CASSLPELNGKGGYGYTF. The chain joins TRBV5-1 to TRBJ1-2; no reliable D call. There are 18 residues in the CDR3. Trimming cost V 1 base and J 4 bases, with 23 bases left between them. The V gene's germline CDR1 is SGHRS and CDR2 YFSETQ.

The CDR3 loop reads CASSARDTWGNEQFF. The CDR3 bases are TGTGCCAGCAGCGCGCGGGACACCTGGGGCAATGAGCAGTTCTTC. The V and J genes are TRBV9 and TRBJ2-1; D tentatively fits TRBD1 or TRBD2 (6 bases each). This CDR3 is 15 amino acids long. Germline V CDR1 and CDR2: SGDLS, YYNGEE. V was pared by 3 bases and J by 6 bases, with 16 bases between.

The rearrangement joins TRBV5-6 to TRBJ2-2; a weak D match, TRBD2 (6 bases). The CDR3 is 16 amino acids. V dropped 3 bases and J dropped 1 base, with 13 bases sitting between them. Germline V gene sequence: CDR1 SGHDT, CDR2 YYEEEE. The chain's CDR3 is CASSSLGDLNTGELFF. In nucleotides, the CDR3 is TGTGCCAGCAGCTCCTTGGGGGACTTGAACACCGGGGAGCTGTTTTTT. The complete variable domain, with remaining parts taken from reference TRBV5-6 and TRBJ2-2, reads DAGVTQSPTHLIKTRGQQVTLRCSPKSGHDTVSWYQQALGQGPQFIFQYYEEEERQRGNFPDRFSGHQFPNYSSELNVNALLLGDSALYLCASSSLGDLNTGELFFGEGSRLTVL.

The chain couples TRBV3-1 (or the pseudogene TRBV3-2) to TRBJ2-3; 8 nucleotides agree with TRBD2. Germline values: CDR1 LGHDT, CDR2 YNNKEL (reference sequence). V trimming: 3 bases; J trimming: 6 bases; junction bases outside the gene matches: 2. The CDR3 consists of 13 residues. This CDR3 is CASSHSGGDTQYF. Here the CDR3 DNA reads TGTGCCAGCAGCCATTCGGGGGGGGATACGCAGTATTTT.

The rearrangement links TRBV5-4 to TRBJ2-3, with 8 positions matching TRBD2. Trimming took 4 bases from V and 1 from J; bases not matched to a gene: 8. Germline V gene sequence: CDR1 SGHNT, CDR2 YYREEE (reference sequence). The CDR3 covers 16 residues. The CDR3 protein is CASSPGWRGGTDTQYF. CDR3 nucleotides: TGTGCCAGCAGCCCTGGCTGGCGGGGGGGCACAGATACGCAGTATTTT.

This chain connects TRBV9 to TRBJ1-2; 8 bases map to TRBD1. Germline V gene sequence: CDR1 SGDLS, CDR2 YYNGEE. J was trimmed by 2 bases and V by 0 bases; bases with no gene match: 6. This CDR3 region has 16 residues. The CDR3 sequence is CASSVGFRTGNYGYTF. The CDR3 DNA reads TGTGCCAGCAGCGTAGGATTTCGGACAGGGAACTATGGCTACACCTTC.

The J gene is TRBJ2-5, the V gene TRBV30; D is possibly TRBD2 (5 bases). Per germline, CDR1 GTSNPN and CDR2 SVGIG (reference sequence). With 4 bases removed from V and 7 bases from J, the gap between germline ends came to 16 bases. The CDR3 extends over 13 amino acids. CDR3 in amino acids: CAWTSPGVRTQYF. In DNA form, the CDR3 reads TGTGCCTGGACCTCCCCCGGGGTGCGGACCCAGTACTTC.

The chain couples TRBV6-5 to TRBJ1-1; 9 bases match TRBD1. The junction had 6 bases not matched to a gene; V was cut back by 4 bases and J by 3 bases. Germline assignment: CDR1 MNHEY and CDR2 SVGAGI. The CDR3 spans 15 residues. The CDR3 sequence: CASSFATGGDTEAFF. The CDR3, as DNA: TGTGCCAGCAGTTTCGCGACAGGGGGAGACACTGAAGCTTTCTTT.

This clone came up once. The CDR3 DNA reads as TGTGCCAGCAGCGTAAGCACAGGGGGTTACTATGGCTACACCTTC. Protein sequence: CASSVSTGGYYGYTF. The chain recombines TRBV9 with TRBJ1-2, with TRBD1 identical over 8 bases. The junction had 5 bases not matched to a gene; V was cut back by 1 base and J by 3 bases. The germline CDR1 and CDR2 sequences are SGDLS and YYNGEE. This CDR3 is built from 15 residues.

The chain has TRBV23-1 and TRBJ1-1; D is undetermined. TRBV23-1 is an ORF; its function is uncertain. Trimming took off 8 bases at V and 1 base at J, with 8 bases between the two ends. CDR3 length: 12 residues. The CDR3 coding sequence is TGCGCCAGCCCGGCCAAGAACACTGAAGCTTTCTTT. This sequence encodes CASPAKNTEAFF.

This clone was observed a few times. CDR3 sequence reads: CASSSDTRGTTDTQYF. CDR3 bases: TGTGCCAGTAGTTCCGACACCCGCGGGACTACAGATACGCAGTATTTT. The rearrangement joins TRBV19 to TRBJ2-3, with D possibly matching TRBD2 (6 bases). This CDR3 comprises 16 residues. Germline V gene sequence: CDR1 LNHDA, CDR2 SQIVND (reference sequence). V gave up 5 bases and J gave up 3 bases, with 18 bases separating them.

This clone was detected only once. The chain recombines TRBV29-1 with TRBJ2-7; a weak D match, TRBD2 (6 bases). The germline V gene has CDR1 SQVTM and CDR2 ANQGSEA. Trimming took off 4 bases at V and 2 bases at J, with 15 bases between the two ends. The CDR3 runs 14 residues. The DNA for the CDR3 is TGCAGCGTTGGGGCCCCGTCGGGGGCCTACGAGCAGTACTTC. Protein product: CSVGAPSGAYEQYF.

The J gene is TRBJ2-3, the V gene TRBV9, with no clear D. The CDR3 totals 14 residues. Germline V gene sequence: CDR1 SGDLS, CDR2 YYNGEE. V lost 4 bases, J lost 0 bases, and 9 bases lay in between. CDR3 sequence: CASSPRMSTDTQYF. CDR3 nucleotide sequence: TGTGCCAGCAGCCCACGGATGAGCACAGATACGCAGTATTTT.

This chain connects TRBV7-3 to TRBJ2-2; TRBD1 matches 8 bases. The CDR3 has 15 amino acids. Per germline, CDR1 SGHTA and CDR2 FQGTGA. Trimming took 5 bases from V and 4 from J; bases not matched to a gene: 6. CDR3 DNA: TGTGCCAGCAGCAAGCAGGGGGCGGGCACCGGGGAGCTGTTTTTT. Translated, it gives CASSKQGAGTGELFF.

This clone appeared once. A junction end diverges from the germline sequence, so it may reflect a read error. The chain links TRBV6-5 to TRBJ1-2; a weak D match, TRBD1 (6 bases). The CDR3 length is 12 residues. CDR1 and CDR2 (germline): MNHEY, SVGAGI. The CDR3 nucleotides read TGTGCCAGCAGTTACCCCCAAGGGACACCTAGCTTC. Translation gives CASSYPQGTPSF.

The chain links TRBV6-5 to TRBJ1-1; weak D call: TRBD1 (6 bases). V was pared by 2 bases and J by 2 bases, with 9 bases between. The CDR3 covers 14 residues. CDR1 is MNHEY and CDR2 is SVGAGI in the germline V gene. The DNA for the CDR3 is TGTGCCAGCAGTTACGGGGGCTTAAACACTGAAGCTTTCTTT. Its translation: CASSYGGLNTEAFF.

This clone has just one count. This rearrangement joins TRBV3-1 (or the pseudogene TRBV3-2) to TRBJ2-2; 7 bases match TRBD2. Germline V gene data show CDR1 as LGHDT and CDR2 as YNNKEL (reference sequence). V lost 3 bases to trimming and J lost 8 bases; unmatched junction nucleotides: 6. The CDR3 has 14 amino acids. The CDR3 DNA reads TGTGCCAGCAGCCAGGCCAGCGGGGCAGGGGAGCTGTTTTTT. It is translated as CASSQASGAGELFF.

This clone appeared once. The chain has TRBV7-2 and TRBJ2-2; 9 bases fit TRBD2. The CDR3 has 15 residues. The junction had 3 bases not matched to a gene; V was cut back by 3 bases and J by 4 bases. Germline V gene sequence: CDR1 SGHTA, CDR2 FQGNSA. DNA of the CDR3: TGTGCCAGCAGCTTCGCTAGCGGGGCCACCGGGGAGCTGTTTTTT. Protein: CASSFASGATGELFF.

This clone was observed a single time. The J gene is TRBJ1-6, the V gene TRBV6-5; D gene ambiguous. The ends were cut back, 6 bases at V and 1 base at J, with 10 bases in the middle. The CDR3 spans 15 residues. Per the germline V gene, CDR1 is MNHEY and CDR2 is SVGAGI. CDR3 DNA: TGTGCCAGCAGCTCGCATTGGTCCTATAATTCACCCCTCCACTTT. Amino acids: CASSSHWSYNSPLHF.

For the CDR3, the DNA is TGTGCCAGCGGAACCCAGGCATCCTACGAGCAGTACTTC. Residues: CASGTQASYEQYF. V and J are TRBV7-9 and TRBJ2-7; D gene ambiguous. The V end was cut by 8 bases, the J end by 1 base, with 12 bases between. CDR1 and CDR2 from the germline V gene are SEHNR and FQNEAQ (reference sequence). The CDR3 has 13 residues.

This chain connects TRBV28 to TRBJ2-7; 9 bases are shared with TRBD2. This CDR3 has 15 amino acids. Germline V lookup: CDR1 MDHEN, CDR2 SYDVKM. V lost 4 bases and J lost 0; bases outside the gene matches: 4. CDR3 nucleotides: TGTGCCAGCAGTTCCCTAGCGGGACTCTCCTACGAGCAGTACTTC. This codes for CASSSLAGLSYEQYF.

This chain's CDR3 is CASSYSRTDTKQYF. CDR3 DNA: TGTGCCAGCAGTTACTCGCGGACAGATACAAAGCAGTACTTC. This sequence joins TRBV6-5 and TRBJ2-7, with a tentative D call TRBD1 (6 bases). V lost 0 bases and J lost 8, with 14 bases in between. Germline loops: CDR1 MNHEY, CDR2 SVGAGI. CDR3 length: 14 amino acids.

The J gene is TRBJ2-1, the V gene TRBV4-2; 7 bases are shared with TRBD2. This CDR3 contains 16 residues. Trimming removed 4 bases from V and 0 bases from J; junction bases left unmatched: 6. Germline CDR1 is LGHNA and CDR2 is YNFKEQ. The CDR3 DNA reads TGTGCCAGCAGCCGGCCCCTAGCGGCCTCCTACAATGAGCAGTTCTTC. Translating gives CASSRPLAASYNEQFF.

J is TRBJ2-1 and V is TRBV5-4; 7 nucleotides line up with TRBD2. Trimming cost V 4 bases and J 16 bases; bases outside gene matches: 23. Per the germline V gene, CDR1 is SGHNT and CDR2 is YYREEE (reference sequence). CDR3 length: 16 amino acids. The CDR3 region has the DNA TGTGCCAGCAGCACTGACTCGAGCGGGAAGTACCCGCCGCGTTTCTTC. Translated, it gives CASSTDSSGKYPPRFF. Full variable domain (missing parts from reference TRBV5-4 and TRBJ2-1): ETGVTQSPTHLIKTRGQQVTLRCSSQSGHNTVSWYQQALGQGPQFIFQYYREEENGRGNFPPRFSGLQFPNYSSELNVNALELDDSALYLCASSTDSSGKYPPRFFGPGTRLTVL.

This clone turned up a few times. J is TRBJ2-3 and V is TRBV2; D is unclear. From germline, CDR1 is SNHLY and CDR2 FYNNEI. Deletions cut 4 bases from V and 3 bases from J, with 5 bases between. CDR3 length: 12 amino acids. In nucleotides, the CDR3 is TGTGCCAGCAGTGTAGAAACAGATACGCAGTATTTT. Translation gives CASSVETDTQYF.